These 12 T cell receptor beta chains share one sample of origin, sequenced in a study of blood T cell repertoires in COVID-19. Generated by immunoSEQ multiplex PCR, the TCRdb table keeps only in-frame clones and is missing some. The sample has more than 200,000 clones, roughly nine tenths seen once. Sequenced input: peripheral blood. All receptors derive from a man aged 18 to 29 with active or convalescent COVID-19.

The chain uses TRBV5-1 and TRBJ2-1, with D possibly being TRBD1 (6 bases). CDR1 is SGHRS and CDR2 is YFSETQ in the germline V gene. V was trimmed by 4 bases and J by 7 bases, leaving 12 bases between them. This CDR3 region has 13 residues. CDR3 loop: CASSGDKFNEQFF. The CDR3 nucleotides are TGCGCCAGCAGCGGGGACAAGTTTAATGAGCAGTTCTTC.

The chain has TRBV6-5 and TRBJ1-2, with 8 positions matching TRBD1. This CDR3 has 16 residues. With V trimmed by 1 base and J by 2 bases, 6 bases remained unmatched. Germline-derived CDR1 and CDR2 are MNHEY and SVGAGI. The CDR3 DNA reads as TGTGCCAGCAGTTACTACAGACAGGGGATCAACTATGGCTACACCTTC. Translated: CASSYYRQGINYGYTF.

This sequence joins TRBV7-9 and TRBJ2-7, with TRBD1 matching over 7 bases. The ends lost 3 bases at V and 3 bases at J; junction bases unmatched: 8. This CDR3 region has 15 residues. Germline V lookup: CDR1 SEHNR, CDR2 FQNEAQ (reference sequence). The DNA for the CDR3 is TGTGCCAGCAGCTTTTTTGAGACAGGGATCTACGAGCAGTACTTC. It translates to CASSFFETGIYEQYF.

The gene calls are TRBV29-1 and TRBJ2-2, with TRBD2 identical over 13 bases. The CDR3 sequence is 14 residues long. Germline CDR1 reads SQVTM; CDR2 reads ANQGSEA. The ends lost 4 bases at V and 7 bases at J; junction bases unmatched: 3. The CDR3, as DNA: TGCAGCGTTGGGACTAGCGGGAGCGGCGGGGAGCTGTTTTTT. Its translation: CSVGTSGSGGELFF.

This chain links TRBV19 with TRBJ2-2; tentative D call: TRBD2 (6 bases). In germline, CDR1 is LNHDA, CDR2 SQIVND (reference sequence). The CDR3 sequence is 15 residues long. Between the trimmed V and J ends, which lost 3 bases and 1 base, there was a span of 9 bases. CDR3 residues: CASSIAGRNTGELFF. The CDR3 DNA reads TGTGCCAGTAGTATTGCGGGGCGGAACACCGGGGAGCTGTTTTTT.

The chain recombines TRBV6-5 with TRBJ2-3; 9 nucleotides align to TRBD1. The CDR3 spans 14 residues. With V trimmed by 4 bases and J by 6 bases, 5 bases remained unmatched. Germline values: CDR1 MNHEY, CDR2 SVGAGI. DNA of the CDR3: TGTGCCAGCAGTTGGACAGGGGATATGGATACGCAGTATTTT. Protein: CASSWTGDMDTQYF.

The genes are TRBV15 and TRBJ1-1; D call uncertain. The V end lost 4 bases, the J end lost 4 bases, and 13 bases lay between the germline ends. The germline V gene has CDR1 LNHNV and CDR2 YYDKDF (reference sequence). The length of the CDR3 is 14 residues. CDR3 amino acids: CATSTGESGTEAFF. In DNA, the CDR3 is TGTGCCACCAGCACTGGGGAGAGTGGCACTGAAGCTTTCTTT.

The chain recombines TRBV28 with TRBJ2-5; maybe TRBD2 (6 bases). Germline V gives CDR1 MDHEN, CDR2 SYDVKM. Trimming removed 5 bases from V and 4 bases from J, with 26 bases in between. The CDR3 loop spans 18 amino acids. CDR3 protein: CASSTVTDGSGYGETQYF. CDR3 nucleotide sequence: TGTGCCAGCAGTACAGTCACGGACGGGAGCGGGTACGGAGAGACCCAGTACTTC.

The chain has TRBV6-5 and TRBJ1-1; a possible D gene is TRBD1 (6 bases). The V gene lost 6 bases and the J gene lost 4 bases, with 18 bases spanning the gap. CDR1 and CDR2 from the germline V gene are MNHEY and SVGAGI. The CDR3 totals 15 residues. The CDR3, as DNA: TGTGCCAGCAGAGACAGGTCGCACGGGGTCACTGAAGCTTTCTTT. Translation: CASRDRSHGVTEAFF.

This chain links TRBV6-5 with TRBJ1-2; 9 bases map to TRBD1. The junction had 6 bases not matched to a gene; V was cut back by 0 bases and J by 4 bases. Germline values: CDR1 MNHEY, CDR2 SVGAGI. CDR3 length equals 16 residues. CDR3 DNA sequence: TGTGCCAGCAGTTACTCCGGGACAGGGTATGGCTATGGCTACACCTTC. Protein product: CASSYSGTGYGYGYTF.

This sequence joins TRBV7-9 and TRBJ2-1, with 7 bases aligning to TRBD2. The CDR3 loop spans 18 amino acids. The V and J ends lost 0 bases and 7 bases, in that order; junction bases with no gene match: 15. Germline loops: CDR1 SEHNR, CDR2 FQNEAQ (reference sequence). DNA for the CDR3: TGTGCCAGCAGCTTAGCGCTCGGTTTAGCGGGCCCCCCAAATGAGCAGTTCTTC. It specifies CASSLALGLAGPPNEQFF.

CDR3 bases: TGTGCCAGCAGCGTAGGTGGAGCGGGAGTGTCTGAGCAGTTCTTC. Amino acid sequence: CASSVGGAGVSEQFF. The gene calls are TRBV9 and TRBJ2-1; 8 bases are shared with TRBD2. Germline V lookup: CDR1 SGDLS, CDR2 YYNGEE. After removal of 0 bases from V and 9 bases from J, the junction contained 8 bases not matched to a gene. This CDR3 has 15 amino acids.